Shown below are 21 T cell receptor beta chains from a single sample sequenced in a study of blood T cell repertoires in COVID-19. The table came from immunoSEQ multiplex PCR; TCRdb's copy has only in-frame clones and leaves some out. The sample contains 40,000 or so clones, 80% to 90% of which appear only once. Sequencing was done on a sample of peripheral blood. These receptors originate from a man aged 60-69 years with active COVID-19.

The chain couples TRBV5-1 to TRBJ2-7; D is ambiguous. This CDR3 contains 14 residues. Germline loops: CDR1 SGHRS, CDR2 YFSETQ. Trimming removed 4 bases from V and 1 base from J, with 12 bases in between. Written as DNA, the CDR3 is TGCGCCAGCAGCCCGTCTGCTATGTCCTACGAGCAGTACTTC. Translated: CASSPSAMSYEQYF. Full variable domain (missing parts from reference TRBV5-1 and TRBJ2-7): KAGVTQTPRYLIKTRGQQVTLSCSPISGHRSVSWYQQTPGQGLQFLFEYFSETQRNKGNFPGRFSGRQFSNSRSEMNVSTLELGDSALYLCASSPSAMSYEQYFGPGTRLTVT.

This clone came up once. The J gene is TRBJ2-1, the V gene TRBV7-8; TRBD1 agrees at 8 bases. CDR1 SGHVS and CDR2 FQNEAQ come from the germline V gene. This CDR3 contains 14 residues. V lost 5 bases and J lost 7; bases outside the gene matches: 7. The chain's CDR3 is CASSPDRAGNEQFF. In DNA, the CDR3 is TGTGCCAGCAGCCCGGACAGGGCGGGGAATGAGCAGTTCTTC.

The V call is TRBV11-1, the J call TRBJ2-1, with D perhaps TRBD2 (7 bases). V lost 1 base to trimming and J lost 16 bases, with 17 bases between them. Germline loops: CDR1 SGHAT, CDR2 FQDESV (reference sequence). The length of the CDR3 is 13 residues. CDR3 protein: CASSLGEGQSEFF. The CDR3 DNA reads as TGTGCCAGCAGCTTAGGGGAGGGACAATCGGAATTCTTC.

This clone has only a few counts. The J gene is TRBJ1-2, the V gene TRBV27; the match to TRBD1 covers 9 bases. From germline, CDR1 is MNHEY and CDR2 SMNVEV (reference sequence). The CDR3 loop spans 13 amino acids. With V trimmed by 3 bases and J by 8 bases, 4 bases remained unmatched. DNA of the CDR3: TGTGCCAGCAGTTTTTCGGACAGGGGCGGCTACACCTTC. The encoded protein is CASSFSDRGGYTF.

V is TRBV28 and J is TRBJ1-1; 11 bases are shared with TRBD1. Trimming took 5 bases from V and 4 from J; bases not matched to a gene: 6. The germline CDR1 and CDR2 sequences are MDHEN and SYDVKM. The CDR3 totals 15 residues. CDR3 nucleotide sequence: TGTGCCAGCAGTCCTCGGACAGGGGGCTTCACTGAAGCTTTCTTT. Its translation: CASSPRTGGFTEAFF.

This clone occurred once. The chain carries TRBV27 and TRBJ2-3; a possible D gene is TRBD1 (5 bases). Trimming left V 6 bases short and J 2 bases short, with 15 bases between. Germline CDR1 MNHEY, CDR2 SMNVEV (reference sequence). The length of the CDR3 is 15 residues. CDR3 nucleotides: TGTGCCAGCAGATACAGGTGGGTCGCCACAGATACGCAGTATTTT. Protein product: CASRYRWVATDTQYF.

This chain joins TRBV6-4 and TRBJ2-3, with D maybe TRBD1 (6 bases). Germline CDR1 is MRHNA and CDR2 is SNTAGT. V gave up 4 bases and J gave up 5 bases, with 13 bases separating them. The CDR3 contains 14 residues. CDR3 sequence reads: CASSASGAEDTQYF. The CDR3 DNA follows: TGTGCCAGCAGTGCCTCAGGGGCGGAAGATACGCAGTATTTT.

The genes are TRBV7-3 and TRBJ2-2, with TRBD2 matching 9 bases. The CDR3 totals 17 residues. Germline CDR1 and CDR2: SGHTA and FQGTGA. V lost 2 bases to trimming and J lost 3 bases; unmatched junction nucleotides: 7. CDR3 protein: CASSLGTSSRDTGELFF. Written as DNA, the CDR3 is TGTGCCAGCAGCTTAGGGACTAGCAGCCGGGACACCGGGGAGCTGTTTTTT. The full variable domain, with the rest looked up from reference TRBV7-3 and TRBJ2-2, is GAGVSQTPSNKVTEKGKYVELRCDPISGHTALYWYRQSLGQGPEFLIYFQGTGAADDSGLPNDRFFAVRPEGSVSTLKIQRTERGDSAVYLCASSLGTSSRDTGELFFGEGSRLTVL.

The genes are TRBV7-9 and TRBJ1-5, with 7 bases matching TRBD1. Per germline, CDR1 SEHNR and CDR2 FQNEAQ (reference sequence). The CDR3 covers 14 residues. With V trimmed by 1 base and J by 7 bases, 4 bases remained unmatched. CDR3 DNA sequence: TGTGCCAGCAGCTTAGGAGGGGGCCGGCAGCCCCAGCATTTT. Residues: CASSLGGGRQPQHF.

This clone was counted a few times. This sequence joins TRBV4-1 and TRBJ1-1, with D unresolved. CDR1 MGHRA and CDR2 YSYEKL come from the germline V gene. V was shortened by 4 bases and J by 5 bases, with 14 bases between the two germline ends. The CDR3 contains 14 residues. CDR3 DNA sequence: TGCGCCAGCAGCCGCGGGCCGCGGGATACTGAAGCTTTCTTT. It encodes CASSRGPRDTEAFF.

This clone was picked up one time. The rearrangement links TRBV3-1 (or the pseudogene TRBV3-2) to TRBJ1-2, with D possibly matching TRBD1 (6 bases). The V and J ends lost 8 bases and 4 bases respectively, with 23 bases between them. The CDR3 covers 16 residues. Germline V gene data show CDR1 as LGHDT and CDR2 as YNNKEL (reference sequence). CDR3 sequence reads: CASGSLGGAGSYGYTF. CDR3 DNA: TGTGCCAGCGGTTCCTTGGGGGGGGCTGGTAGCTATGGCTACACCTTC.

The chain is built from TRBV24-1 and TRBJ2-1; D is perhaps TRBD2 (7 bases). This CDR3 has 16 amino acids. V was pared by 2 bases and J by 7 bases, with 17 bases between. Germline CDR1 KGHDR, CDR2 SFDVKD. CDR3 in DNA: TGTGCCACCAGTGATTCCGGACTAGGGGGTGGAAATGAGCAGTTCTTC. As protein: CATSDSGLGGGNEQFF.

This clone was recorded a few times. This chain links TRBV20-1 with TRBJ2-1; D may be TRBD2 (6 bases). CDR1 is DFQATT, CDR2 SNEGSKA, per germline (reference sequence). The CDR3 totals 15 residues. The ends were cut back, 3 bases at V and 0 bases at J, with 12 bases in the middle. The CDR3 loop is CSASHIGSSYNEQFF. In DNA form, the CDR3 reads TGCAGTGCTAGTCATATCGGGAGCTCCTACAATGAGCAGTTCTTC.

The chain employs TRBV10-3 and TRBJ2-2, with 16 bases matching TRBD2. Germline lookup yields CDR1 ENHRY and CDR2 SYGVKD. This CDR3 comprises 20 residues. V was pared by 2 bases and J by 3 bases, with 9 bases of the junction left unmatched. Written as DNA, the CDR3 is TGTGCCATCAGTGAGATACCGGGACTAGCGGGAGGGCCGGACACCGGGGAGCTGTTTTTT. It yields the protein CAISEIPGLAGGPDTGELFF.

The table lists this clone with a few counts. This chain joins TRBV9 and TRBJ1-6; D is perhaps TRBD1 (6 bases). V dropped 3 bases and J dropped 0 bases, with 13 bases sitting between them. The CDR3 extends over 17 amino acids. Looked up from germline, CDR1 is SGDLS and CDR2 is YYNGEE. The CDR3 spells CASSAPKGGSYNSPLHF. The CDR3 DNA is TGTGCCAGCAGCGCGCCCAAAGGGGGCTCCTATAATTCACCCCTCCACTTT.

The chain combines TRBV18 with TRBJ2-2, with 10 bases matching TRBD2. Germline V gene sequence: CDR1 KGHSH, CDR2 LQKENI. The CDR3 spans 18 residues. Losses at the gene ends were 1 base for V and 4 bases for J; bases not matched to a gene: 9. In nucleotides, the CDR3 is TGTGCCAGCTCACCACGAGCTAGCGGGAGCGGCAGCACCGGGGAGCTGTTTTTT. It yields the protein CASSPRASGSGSTGELFF.

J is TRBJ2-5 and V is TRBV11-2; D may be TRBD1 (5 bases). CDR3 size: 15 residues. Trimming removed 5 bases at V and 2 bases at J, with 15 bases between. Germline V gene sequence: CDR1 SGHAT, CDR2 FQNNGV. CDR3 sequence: CASSLVGQEQETQYF. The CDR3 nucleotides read TGTGCCAGCAGCCTCGTGGGGCAGGAGCAAGAGACCCAGTACTTC. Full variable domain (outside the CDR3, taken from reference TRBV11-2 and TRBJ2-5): EAGVAQSPRYKIIEKRQSVAFWCNPISGHATLYWYQQILGQGPKLLIQFQNNGVVDDSQLPKDRFSAERLKGVDSTLKIQPAKLEDSAVYLCASSLVGQEQETQYFGPGTRLLVL.

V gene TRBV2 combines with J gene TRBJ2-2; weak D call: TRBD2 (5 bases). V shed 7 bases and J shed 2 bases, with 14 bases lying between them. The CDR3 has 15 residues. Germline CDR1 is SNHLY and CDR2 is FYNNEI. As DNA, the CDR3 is TGTGCCAGCACCCCGAGGGCAGTAAACACCGGGGAGCTGTTTTTT. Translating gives CASTPRAVNTGELFF.

CDR3 in DNA: TGTGCCAGCAGCTCGAGCCGACAGATCTACAATGAGCAGTTCTTC. Its translation: CASSSSRQIYNEQFF. This chain joins TRBV11-2 and TRBJ2-1; a weak D match, TRBD1 (5 bases). The CDR3 loop spans 15 amino acids. V was pared by 4 bases and J by 3 bases, with 13 bases between. The germline gives CDR1 SGHAT, CDR2 FQNNGV.

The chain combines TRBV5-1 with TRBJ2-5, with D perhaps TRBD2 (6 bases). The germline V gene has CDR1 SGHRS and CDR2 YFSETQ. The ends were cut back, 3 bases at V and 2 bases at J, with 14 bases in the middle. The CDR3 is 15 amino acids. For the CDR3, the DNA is TGCGCCAGCAGCTCCCCCAGGGACTTACAAGAGACCCAGTACTTC. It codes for CASSSPRDLQETQYF.

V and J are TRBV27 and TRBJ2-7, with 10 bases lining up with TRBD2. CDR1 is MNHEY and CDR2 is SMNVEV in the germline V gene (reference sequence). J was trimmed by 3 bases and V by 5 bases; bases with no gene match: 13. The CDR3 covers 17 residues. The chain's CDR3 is CASSPKNQLAGHYEQYF. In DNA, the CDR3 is TGTGCCAGCAGTCCAAAAAACCAACTAGCGGGACACTACGAGCAGTACTTC.